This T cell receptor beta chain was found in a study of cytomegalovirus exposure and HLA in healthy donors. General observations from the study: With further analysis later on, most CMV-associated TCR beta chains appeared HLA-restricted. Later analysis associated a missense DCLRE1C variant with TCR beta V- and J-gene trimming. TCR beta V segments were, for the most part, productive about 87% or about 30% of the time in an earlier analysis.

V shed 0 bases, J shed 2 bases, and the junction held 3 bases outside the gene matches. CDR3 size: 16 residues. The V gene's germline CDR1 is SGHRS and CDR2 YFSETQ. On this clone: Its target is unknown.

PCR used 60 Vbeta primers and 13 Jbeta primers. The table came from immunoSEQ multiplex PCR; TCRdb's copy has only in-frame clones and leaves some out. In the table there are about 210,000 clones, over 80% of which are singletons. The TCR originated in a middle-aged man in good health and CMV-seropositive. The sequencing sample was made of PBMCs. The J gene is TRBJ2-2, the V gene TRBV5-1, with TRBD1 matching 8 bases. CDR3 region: CASSLDRGLNTGELFF. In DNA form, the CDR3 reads TGCGCCAGCAGCTTGGACAGGGGGTTAAACACCGGGGAGCTGTTTTTT.